This T cell receptor (beta chain) is from a study of beta chain features in type 1 diabetes. General study points: Overrepresentation of cells with high TCR expression could result from cDNA sequencing. People with Type 1 diabetes carried modestly yet significantly shorter TCRB CDR3s in all four CD4+ subsets. Individuals with type 1 diabetes displayed fewer insertions and more deletions at VDJ junctions. Patients showed naive, central memory and Treg TCRB repertoires that appeared more similar than those of healthy donors.

The CDR3 loop spans 14 amino acids. V lost 3 bases and J 5 bases, leaving 11 bases between the germline ends. Germline V gene lookup returns CDR1 SGHNT and CDR2 YYREEE (reference sequence). Every sorted population was more than 95% pure. This clone has a handful of counts. Its antigen is not known. Investigators reverse transcribed all isolated RNA, so they sequenced expressed TCRB transcripts. Sequencing used immunoSEQ multiplex PCR; TCRdb keeps in-frame clones, though not all of them. The sample records 55,000 to 85,000 clones, roughly half being singletons. The source of this sequence is a man aged 25-45 years with type 1 diabetes. The V and J genes are TRBV5-4 and TRBJ2-2; D is possibly TRBD2 (5 bases). The specimen sequenced was central memory CD4+ T cells from blood. CDR3 DNA: TGTGCCAGCAGCTACCGGACGGGAACCGGGGAGCTGTTTTTT. This codes for CASSYRTGTGELFF.